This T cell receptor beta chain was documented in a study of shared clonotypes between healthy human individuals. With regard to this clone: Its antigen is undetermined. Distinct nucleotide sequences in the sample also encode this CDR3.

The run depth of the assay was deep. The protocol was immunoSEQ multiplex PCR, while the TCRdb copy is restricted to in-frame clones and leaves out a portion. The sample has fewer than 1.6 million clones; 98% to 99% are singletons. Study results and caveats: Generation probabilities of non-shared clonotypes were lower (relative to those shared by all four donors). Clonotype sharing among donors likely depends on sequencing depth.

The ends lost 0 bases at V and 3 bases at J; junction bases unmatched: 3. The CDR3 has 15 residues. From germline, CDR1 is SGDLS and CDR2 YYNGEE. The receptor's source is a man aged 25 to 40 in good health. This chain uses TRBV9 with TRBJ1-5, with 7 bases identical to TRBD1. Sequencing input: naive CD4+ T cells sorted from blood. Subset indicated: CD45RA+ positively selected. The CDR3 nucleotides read TGTGCCAGCAGCGTAGGGGACAGCTACAATCAGCCCCAGCATTTT. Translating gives CASSVGDSYNQPQHF.